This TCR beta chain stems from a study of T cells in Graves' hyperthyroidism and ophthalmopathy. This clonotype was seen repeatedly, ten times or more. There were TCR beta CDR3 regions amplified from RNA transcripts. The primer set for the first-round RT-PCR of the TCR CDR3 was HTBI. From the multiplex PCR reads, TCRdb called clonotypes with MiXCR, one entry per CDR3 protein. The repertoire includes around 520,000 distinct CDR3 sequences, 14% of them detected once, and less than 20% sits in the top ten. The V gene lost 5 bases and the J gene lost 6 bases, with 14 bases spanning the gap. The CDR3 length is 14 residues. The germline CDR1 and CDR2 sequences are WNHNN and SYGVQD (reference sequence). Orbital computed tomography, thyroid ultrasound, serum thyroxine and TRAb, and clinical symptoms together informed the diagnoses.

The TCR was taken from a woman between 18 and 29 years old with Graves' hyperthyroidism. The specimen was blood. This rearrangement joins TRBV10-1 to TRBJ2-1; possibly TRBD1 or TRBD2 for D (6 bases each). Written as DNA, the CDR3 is TGCGCCAGCAGTACGCCGGGGGACATCAATGAGCAGTTCTTC. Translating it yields CASSTPGDINEQFF.